The sample holds many counts of the clone carrying this T cell receptor beta chain. Its antigen is currently unknown. CDR1 MNHNS and CDR2 SASEGT come from the germline V gene. With 6 bases removed from V and 4 bases from J, the gap between germline ends came to 12 bases. The CDR3 has 13 residues. HTBI primers from iRepertoire and Arm-PCR of CDR3 regions yielded the TCR beta libraries. TCRdb processed the multiplex PCR reads anew with MiXCR; each CDR3 protein has one entry. Of roughly 700,000 distinct CDR3 sequences listed, about 32% are singletons. Indicated time point: persistent/refractory GD, antithyroid drugs over 5 years with positive TRAb. RNA isolated from PBMCs was used to make the TCR library. The source of the sample is a study of regulatory T cells in long-lasting Graves disease. General study points: Persistent patients shared under 3,000 public clonotypes among themselves. Newly diagnosed patients shared fewer, at about 890. Persistent Graves' patients possessed reduced TCR diversity relative to recently diagnosed ones.

This receptor was obtained from a female donor with Graves disease. The source material was peripheral blood mononuclear cells (PBMCs), sampled when the disease was refractory, from a patient treated with antithyroid drugs. The J gene is TRBJ1-2, the V gene TRBV6-1; D is ambiguous. The CDR3 DNA reads TGTGCCAGCAGCCACCCGGACGGCTATGGCTACACCTTC. This sequence encodes CASSHPDGYGYTF.